Shown below are 31 T cell receptor beta chains from a single sample sequenced in a study of T cells in Graves' hyperthyroidism and ophthalmopathy. Amplified TCR beta CDR3 regions derived from RNA transcripts. HTBI primers drove first-round RT-PCR of the TCR CDR3. MiXCR, run by TCRdb on the multiplex PCR reads, gives a single entry per CDR3 protein. The profile shows around 350,000 distinct CDR3 sequences, about 14% of them singletons. Specimen: blood. These receptors all come from a woman aged 25-40 years with Graves' ophthalmopathy.

The chain uses TRBV6-1 and TRBJ1-1, with D possibly TRBD1 on 5 matching bases. The germline CDR1 and CDR2 sequences are MNHNS and SASEGT. The V end was cut by 6 bases, the J end by 3 bases, with 23 bases between. This CDR3 region has 17 residues. The CDR3 nucleotides read TGTGCCAGCAGAAGGGACCTCGCTCCCCTTACCGACACTGAAGCTTTCTTT. Encoded protein: CASRRDLAPLTDTEAFF.

This clonotype was observed at least ten times. This sequence joins TRBV11-2 and TRBJ2-1; D is undetermined. This CDR3 contains 11 residues. Between the trimmed V and J ends, which lost 2 bases and 13 bases, there was a span of 9 bases. CDR1 is SGHAT, CDR2 FQNNGV, per germline. Here the CDR3 DNA reads TGTGCCAGCAGCTTATTGGGCCGCCAGTTCTTC. Translated: CASSLLGRQFF.

The table lists this clonotype with many counts. V and J are TRBV3-1 and TRBJ1-4; D gene unclear. Germline CDR1 is LGHDT and CDR2 is YNNKEL (reference sequence). Trimming pared 4 bases from V and 7 bases from J, leaving 10 bases between. The CDR3 is 13 amino acids. The CDR3 here is CASSRQVSEKLFF. As DNA, the CDR3 is TGTGCCAGCAGCCGGCAAGTTAGTGAAAAACTGTTTTTT.

Many counts were recorded for this clonotype. The chain carries TRBV18 and TRBJ2-1; D ambiguous. Germline lookup yields CDR1 KGHSH and CDR2 LQKENI. V lost 3 bases to trimming and J lost 3 bases, with 6 bases between them. The CDR3 runs 13 residues. DNA of the CDR3: TGTGCCAGCTCACCGGACCTCTACAATGAGCAGTTCTTC. Amino acids: CASSPDLYNEQFF. The full variable domain, completed using reference TRBV18 and TRBJ2-1, is NAGVMQNPRHLVRRRGQEARLRCSPMKGHSHVYWYRQLPEEGLKFMVYLQKENIIDESGMPKERFSAEFPKEGPSILRIQQVVRGDSAAYFCASSPDLYNEQFFGPGTRLTVL.

This clonotype was recorded a few times. V usage is TRBV9 and J usage is TRBJ1-1; 8 bases are shared with TRBD1. CDR1 and CDR2 from the germline V gene are SGDLS and YYNGEE. The length of the CDR3 is 15 residues. Losses at the gene ends were 2 bases for V and 4 bases for J; bases not matched to a gene: 7. The CDR3 DNA reads as TGTGCCAGCAGCGTGACAGGACAGGGAGGCACTGAAGCTTTCTTT. It encodes CASSVTGQGGTEAFF.

In its sample, this clonotype was seen a few times. The V gene is TRBV6-1, the J gene TRBJ2-3; D perhaps matches TRBD2 (5 bases). CDR1 and CDR2 from the germline V gene are MNHNS and SASEGT. CDR3 length: 12 residues. The V and J ends lost 6 bases and 4 bases respectively, with 8 bases between them. The CDR3 coding sequence is TGTGCCAGCAGGAGGGATTCAGATACGCAGTATTTT. This codes for CASRRDSDTQYF.

This clonotype has ten or more counts. This rearrangement joins TRBV7-2 to TRBJ1-5, with D maybe TRBD1 (5 bases). The germline V gene has CDR1 SGHTA and CDR2 FQGNSA. This CDR3 spans 15 amino acids. Trimming shortened V by 5 bases and J by 2 bases, and 13 bases separated the two germline ends. CDR3 region: CASSPGGIGNQPQHF. CDR3 nucleotide sequence: TGTGCCAGCAGCCCGGGGGGGATCGGCAATCAGCCCCAGCATTTT.

This rearrangement joins TRBV30 to TRBJ2-1; TRBD1 matches 8 bases. The germline V gene encodes CDR1 GTSNPN and CDR2 SVGIG (reference sequence). J lost 5 bases, V lost 8 bases, and 5 bases had no gene match. The CDR3 extends over 12 amino acids. Written as DNA, the CDR3 is TGTGCCCGGGGGACAGGCAACAATGAGCAGTTCTTC. It specifies CARGTGNNEQFF.

This clonotype came up a few times. CDR3 coding DNA: TGTGCCAGCAGCTTTTTCCTTAGGGGACAAGAGACCCAGTACTTC. Its protein product is CASSFFLRGQETQYF. This chain uses TRBV7-9 with TRBJ2-5, with D tentatively TRBD1 (5 bases). CDR1 and CDR2 from the germline V gene are SEHNR and FQNEAQ (reference sequence). The germline V and J ends were trimmed by 3 bases and 2 bases, with 13 bases remaining between them. The CDR3 spans 15 residues.

This clonotype was observed many times. V usage is TRBV3-1 and J usage is TRBJ1-4; a weak D match, TRBD1 (5 bases). The CDR3 sequence is 15 residues long. Per the germline V gene, CDR1 is LGHDT and CDR2 is YNNKEL (reference sequence). V lost 3 bases to trimming and J lost 7 bases, with 15 bases between them. CDR3 region: CASSQPGRRSEKLFF. CDR3 sequence (DNA): TGTGCCAGCAGCCAGCCGGGACGACGGAGTGAAAAACTGTTTTTT.

Points on this clonotype: It may be a read error: a sequence one base away is much more abundant. J is TRBJ2-3 and V is TRBV12-3 or TRBV12-4; no clear D. V shed 1 base and J shed 10 bases, with 6 bases lying between them. This CDR3 is built from 11 residues. In nucleotides, the CDR3 is TGTGCCAGCAGTTTAGGGTATGCGCAGTATTTT. The encoded protein is CASSLGYAQYF.

Many counts were recorded for this clonotype. This rearrangement joins TRBV29-1 to TRBJ1-1; D is uncertain. Germline values: CDR1 SQVTM, CDR2 ANQGSEA. The CDR3 is 10 amino acids. V was clipped by 7 bases and J by 5 bases, with 8 bases between them. Here the CDR3 reads CSGRSTEAFF. In DNA, the CDR3 is TGCAGCGGACGGAGTACTGAAGCTTTCTTT.

This clonotype was counted at least ten times. V gene TRBV12-3 or TRBV12-4 combines with J gene TRBJ1-5; TRBD1 is a possible D gene (5 bases). Deletions cut 5 bases from V and 5 bases from J, with 13 bases between. The CDR3 sequence is 14 residues long. The CDR3, as DNA: TGTGCCAGCAGTACCGGGACGGTCTATCAGCCCCAGCATTTT. Protein: CASSTGTVYQPQHF.

This clonotype has at least ten counts. The rearrangement uses TRBV2 and TRBJ1-5, with no clear D. Germline-derived CDR1 and CDR2 are SNHLY and FYNNEI. The CDR3 is 13 residues long. Trimming removed 7 bases from V and 2 bases from J, with 9 bases in between. The CDR3 loop is CASTGFGNQPQHF. In DNA, the CDR3 is TGTGCCAGCACGGGTTTCGGCAATCAGCCCCAGCATTTT.

This clonotype was seen more than once but under ten times. This chain connects TRBV20-1 to TRBJ2-7, with D possibly being TRBD1 or TRBD2 (5 bases each). From germline, CDR1 is DFQATT and CDR2 SNEGSKA (reference sequence). Trimming pared 6 bases from V and 3 bases from J, leaving 15 bases between. The CDR3 is 13 residues long. DNA of the CDR3: TGCAGTGCCCACGGGACCTCCTTCTACGAGCAGTACTTC. This sequence encodes CSAHGTSFYEQYF.

This clonotype was recorded at least ten times. V and J are TRBV7-2 and TRBJ2-1; TRBD2 matches at 9 bases. Trimming took 4 bases from V and 4 from J; bases not matched to a gene: 8. CDR3 length equals 16 residues. Germline V gene data show CDR1 as SGHTA and CDR2 as FQGNSA. For the CDR3, the DNA is TGTGCCAGCAGCTCCCATAGCGGGGGCCTTTACAATGAGCAGTTCTTC. This sequence encodes CASSSHSGGLYNEQFF.

This clonotype has more than one count but fewer than ten. The V and J genes are TRBV27 and TRBJ2-6, with D hard to call. The CDR3 spans 16 residues. Germline V gene data show CDR1 as MNHEY and CDR2 as SMNVEV (reference sequence). Trimming left V 5 bases short and J 0 bases short, with 11 bases between. DNA for the CDR3: TGTGCCAGCAGTCGTATTGTCAGCTCTGGGGCCAACGTCCTGACTTTC. This sequence encodes CASSRIVSSGANVLTF.

The chain joins TRBV9 to TRBJ2-2, with 9 bases fitting TRBD2. Per germline, CDR1 SGDLS and CDR2 YYNGEE. V was pared by 0 bases and J by 4 bases, with 7 bases of the junction left unmatched. This CDR3 region has 17 residues. The CDR3 DNA reads TGTGCCAGCAGCGTAGACGGCGGGGGGGAATTCACCGGGGAGCTGTTTTTT. This encodes CASSVDGGGEFTGELFF.

This chain joins TRBV5-1 and TRBJ2-7; 9 nucleotides line up with TRBD1. The trim removed 0 bases at V and 7 bases at J, leaving 5 bases unmatched. CDR1 is SGHRS, CDR2 YFSETQ, per germline. CDR3 length: 14 residues. The CDR3 sequence: CASSLGTGAGEQYF. The CDR3 nucleotides are TGCGCCAGCAGCTTGGGGACAGGGGCGGGGGAGCAGTACTTC. Combining the CDR3 with reference TRBV5-1 and TRBJ2-7 gives the whole variable domain KAGVTQTPRYLIKTRGQQVTLSCSPISGHRSVSWYQQTPGQGLQFLFEYFSETQRNKGNFPGRFSGRQFSNSRSEMNVSTLELGDSALYLCASSLGTGAGEQYFGPGTRLTVT.

This clonotype was counted ten times or more. J is TRBJ2-1 and V is TRBV2, with D perhaps matching TRBD2 (5 bases). Germline V gene lookup returns CDR1 SNHLY and CDR2 FYNNEI. The CDR3 length is 15 residues. Trimming took 1 base from V and 0 from J, leaving 7 bases between them. The CDR3 region is CASSEDGVSYNEQFF. The CDR3 region has the DNA TGTGCCAGCAGTGAAGACGGGGTCTCCTACAATGAGCAGTTCTTC.

This clonotype was found many times. This rearrangement joins TRBV27 to TRBJ2-3, with a weak D call TRBD2 (6 bases). The V end lost 5 bases, the J end lost 1 base, and 13 bases lay between the germline ends. The CDR3 runs 15 residues. Per germline, CDR1 MNHEY and CDR2 SMNVEV (reference sequence). The CDR3 region has the DNA TGTGCCAGCAGTCCCCCCGGAGGGGGCACAGATACGCAGTATTTT. Its protein is CASSPPGGGTDTQYF.

There are many counts of this clonotype. The chain recombines TRBV11-1 with TRBJ2-4; D possibly corresponds to TRBD1 (5 bases). V was cut by 2 bases and J by 1 base, with 15 bases left in between. CDR1 is SGHAT, CDR2 FQDESV, per germline (reference sequence). The CDR3 loop spans 17 amino acids. The CDR3 sequence is CASSLLDDRFAKNIQYF. DNA for the CDR3: TGTGCCAGCAGCTTACTTGACGACAGATTTGCCAAAAACATTCAGTACTTC.

At least ten counts were recorded for this clonotype. The chain uses TRBV11-2 and TRBJ2-7, with D possibly TRBD2 on 6 matching bases. The CDR3 consists of 17 residues. Germline CDR1 is SGHAT and CDR2 is FQNNGV. V was clipped by 4 bases and J by 0 bases, with 19 bases between them. The CDR3 loop reads CASSSPFNGGSSYEQYF. CDR3 nucleotides: TGTGCCAGCAGCTCACCGTTTAATGGGGGGAGCTCCTACGAGCAGTACTTC.

Many counts were recorded for this clonotype. The CDR3 sequence: CASSKRGGAEAFF. The DNA for the CDR3 is TGTGCCAGCAGCAAAAGGGGGGGGGCCGAAGCTTTCTTT. The chain uses TRBV28 and TRBJ1-1, with D maybe TRBD1 (6 bases). In germline, CDR1 is MDHEN, CDR2 SYDVKM. This CDR3 has 13 residues. V gave up 6 bases and J gave up 8 bases, with 16 bases separating them.

This clonotype was counted many times. This rearrangement joins TRBV28 to TRBJ2-7; weak D call: TRBD1 (5 bases). In germline, CDR1 is MDHEN, CDR2 SYDVKM. Trimming stripped 6 bases from V and 3 bases from J, with 12 bases between. CDR3 length equals 13 residues. The CDR3 DNA follows: TGTGCCAGCAGACCCAGGCAGGGCTACGAGCAGTACTTC. It specifies CASRPRQGYEQYF.

The gene calls are TRBV20-1 and TRBJ1-3; D gene unclear. Per germline, CDR1 DFQATT and CDR2 SNEGSKA (reference sequence). The CDR3 has 15 residues. The germline V and J ends were trimmed by 0 bases and 0 bases, with 9 bases remaining between them. The CDR3 region is CSARDGVSSGNTIYF. The CDR3 coding sequence is TGCAGTGCTAGAGATGGGGTTAGCTCTGGAAACACCATATATTTT.

In its sample, this clonotype was seen many times. The chain couples TRBV11-3 to TRBJ2-1; no definite D call. V was shortened by 4 bases and J by 7 bases, with 5 bases between the two germline ends. The CDR3 totals 11 residues. CDR1 and CDR2 from the germline V gene are SGHNT and YENEEA. The CDR3 nucleotides read TGTGCCAGCAGCTACGGTAATGAGCAGTTCTTC. Its translation is CASSYGNEQFF.

CDR3 residues: CASSLGQGAYEKLFF. DNA of the CDR3: TGTGCCAGCAGCCTGGGTCAGGGGGCGTATGAAAAACTGTTTTTT. This chain joins TRBV7-8 and TRBJ1-4; TRBD1 matches at 8 bases. J was trimmed by 6 bases and V by 5 bases; bases with no gene match: 8. CDR3 length equals 15 residues. Germline loops: CDR1 SGHVS, CDR2 FQNEAQ.

This clonotype occurred many times. The CDR3 is CASLPNGVGSGQPQHF. CDR3 in DNA: TGTGCCAGCCTCCCAAATGGGGTAGGATCAGGTCAGCCCCAGCATTTT. The chain is built from TRBV6-1 and TRBJ1-5; no clear D. V was trimmed by 8 bases and J by 6 bases, leaving 23 bases between them. This CDR3 has 16 residues. Germline V gene sequence: CDR1 MNHNS, CDR2 SASEGT.

This clonotype was counted at least ten times. The V and J genes are TRBV3-1 and TRBJ1-2; tentative D call: TRBD1 (5 bases). Trimming left V 4 bases short and J 6 bases short, with 12 bases between. This CDR3 is 13 amino acids long. Germline-derived CDR1 and CDR2 are LGHDT and YNNKEL (reference sequence). The CDR3: CASSLEEGNGYTF. The CDR3 nucleotides read TGTGCCAGCAGCCTAGAGGAGGGGAATGGCTACACCTTC.

This clonotype was observed many times. The rearrangement joins TRBV6-2 or TRBV6-3 to TRBJ2-7, with TRBD2 matching 12 bases. The V segment lost 7 bases and the J segment 2 bases; nucleotides outside the gene matches: 12. The CDR3 has 17 residues. Germline loops: CDR1 MNHEY, CDR2 SVGEGT. This CDR3 reads CASTFGTSGQVTYEQYF. The CDR3 DNA is TGTGCCAGCACCTTCGGGACTAGCGGGCAAGTCACCTACGAGCAGTACTTC.